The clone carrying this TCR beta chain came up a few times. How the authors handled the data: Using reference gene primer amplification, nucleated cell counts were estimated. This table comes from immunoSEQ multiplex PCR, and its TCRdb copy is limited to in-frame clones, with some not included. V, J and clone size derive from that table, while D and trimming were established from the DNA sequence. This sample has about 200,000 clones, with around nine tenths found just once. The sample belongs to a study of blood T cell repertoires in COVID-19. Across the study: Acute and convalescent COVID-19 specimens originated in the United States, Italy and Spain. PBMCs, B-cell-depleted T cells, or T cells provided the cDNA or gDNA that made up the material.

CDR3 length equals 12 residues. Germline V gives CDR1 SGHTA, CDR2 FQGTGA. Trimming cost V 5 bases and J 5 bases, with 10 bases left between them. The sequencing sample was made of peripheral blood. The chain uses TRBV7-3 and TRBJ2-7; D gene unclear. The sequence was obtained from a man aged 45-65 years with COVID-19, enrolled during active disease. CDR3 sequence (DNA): TGTGCCAGCAGCGCGAACGGAGACGAGCAGTACTTC. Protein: CASSANGDEQYF.